The clone carrying this T cell receptor (beta chain) was found once. Antigen: not known. This specimen comes from a study of shared clonotypes between healthy human individuals. Study summary: Donors had three CD4 naive, three CD4 memory, two CD8 naive and one CD8 memory plate apiece. General study results and limits: Owing to a small donor count, the genetic and exposure-history diversity represented was limited.

There were no recent acute infections or vaccinations among the donors, who were healthy HIV-negative adults. Several immunoSEQ 96-well plates shared each subset's DNA, each plate a replicate. The assay was immunoSEQ multiplex PCR, and TCRdb's table has in-frame clones only and misses some. The table includes about 2,500,000 clones, over 85% detected once. Sequencing used naive CD4+ T cells sorted from blood. Subset: CD45RA+ positively selected. This sequence originates from a man younger than 30 in good health.

CDR3 region: CASSQALRGYEQYF. CDR3 nucleotides: TGTGCCAGCAGCCAAGCCCTCAGGGGCTACGAGCAGTACTTC. This sequence joins TRBV14 and TRBJ2-7; D perhaps matches TRBD1 (6 bases). Trimming took off 1 base at V and 3 bases at J, with 10 bases between the two ends. Germline V gene sequence: CDR1 SGHDN, CDR2 FVKESK. The CDR3 has 14 amino acids.